This T cell receptor beta chain comes out of a study of blood T cells in healthy people across ages. The study, taken as a whole, reports: No one knew whether donors had CMV, which possibly confounded expanded clonotype changes. Measured against age, TCR beta diversity per million T cells decreased in a roughly linear manner.

Sample-barcoded 5' priming and a J-beta primer mix drove a second PCR of roughly 6 to 12 cycles. TCRdb recomputed calls from the 5' RACE reads with MiXCR, one row per CDR3 protein. The table has about 600,000 distinct CDR3 sequences, roughly 48% seen once. This clonotype showed up just a few times. Its antigen is as yet unknown. CDR1 is SGHRS and CDR2 is YFSETQ in the germline V gene. The CDR3 has 16 amino acids. V shed 4 bases and J 2 bases; nucleotides not matched to a gene: 9. This sequence was found in a man older than 75 in good health. The genes are TRBV5-1 and TRBJ2-3; 8 bases fit TRBD1. Sequenced input: blood. CDR3 sequence reads: CASSRSGGLDTDTQYF. The CDR3 nucleotides are TGCGCCAGCAGCCGCTCAGGGGGCTTGGACACAGATACGCAGTATTTT.